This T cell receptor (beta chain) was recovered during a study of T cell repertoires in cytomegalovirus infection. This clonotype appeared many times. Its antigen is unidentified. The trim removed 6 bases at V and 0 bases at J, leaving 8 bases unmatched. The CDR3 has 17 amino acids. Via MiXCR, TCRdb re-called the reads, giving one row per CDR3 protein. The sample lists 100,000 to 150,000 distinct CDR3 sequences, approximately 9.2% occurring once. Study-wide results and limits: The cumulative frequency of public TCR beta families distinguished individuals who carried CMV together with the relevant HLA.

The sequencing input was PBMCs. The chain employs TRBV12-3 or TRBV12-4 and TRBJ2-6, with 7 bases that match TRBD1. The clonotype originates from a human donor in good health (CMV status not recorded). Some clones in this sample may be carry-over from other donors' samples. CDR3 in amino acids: CASRWTGSGSGANVLTF. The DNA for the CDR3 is TGTGCCAGCAGGTGGACAGGTTCAGGCTCTGGGGCCAACGTCCTGACTTTC.